Presented here are 24 T cell receptor beta chains from one specimen sequenced in a study of cytomegalovirus exposure and HLA in healthy donors. Researchers ran the PCR with 60 Vbeta and 13 Jbeta primers. Produced via immunoSEQ multiplex PCR; TCRdb's table is partial and in-frame only. The repertoire holds roughly 200,000 clones, with about 83% as singletons. Material for sequencing was PBMCs. The receptors stem from a female donor in good health and CMV-seronegative.

V usage is TRBV14 and J usage is TRBJ2-3, with TRBD2 matching over 10 bases. The CDR3 length is 16 residues. The V gene's germline CDR1 is SGHDN and CDR2 FVKESK. J gave up 0 bases and V 3 bases, and 3 bases lay outside the gene matches. The CDR3 region is CASSQGLARSTDTQYF. The CDR3 region has the DNA TGTGCCAGCAGCCAGGGACTAGCGAGAAGCACAGATACGCAGTATTTT. Full variable domain (missing parts from reference TRBV14 and TRBJ2-3): EAGVTQFPSHSVIEKGQTVTLRCDPISGHDNLYWYRRVMGKEIKFLLHFVKESKQDESGMPNNRFLAERTGGTYSTLKVQPAELEDSGVYFCASSQGLARSTDTQYFGPGTRLTVL.

This clone was counted a single time. At one of its ends the junction is not consistent with the germline gene, which may arise from a read error. The chain carries TRBV29-1 and TRBJ2-7; D might be TRBD1 (6 bases). Germline loops: CDR1 SQVTM, CDR2 ANQGSEA. The CDR3 totals 14 residues. DNA for the CDR3: TGCAGCATTGAGGTTCAGGGGAGAATCAACGAGCAGTACTTC. Translated: CSIEVQGRINEQYF.

For the CDR3, the DNA is TGTGCCAGCTATACCGGGGAGCTGTTTTTT. This encodes CASYTGELFF. V usage is TRBV7-9 and J usage is TRBJ2-2; D is undetermined. The CDR3 covers 10 residues. V was pared by 8 bases and J by 5 bases, with 3 bases between. The germline CDR1 and CDR2 sequences are SEHNR and FQNEAQ (reference sequence).

In regard to this clone: At one end, the junction sequence differs from germline, possibly due to a read error. The chain links TRBV7-9 to TRBJ2-5; tentatively, D is TRBD1 (6 bases). This CDR3 is built from 12 residues. Germline V CDR1 and CDR2: SEHNR, FQNEAQ (reference sequence). The CDR3 bases are TGTTCCAGCAGTCAGGGGAGAGAGACCCAGTACTTC. Protein: CSSSQGRETQYF.

The chain couples TRBV18 to TRBJ2-3, with TRBD2 matching 14 bases. CDR1 and CDR2 (germline): KGHSH, LQKENI. This CDR3 has 16 amino acids. V lost 6 bases, J lost 6 bases, and 8 bases stayed unmatched. The CDR3 DNA sequence: TGTGCCAGCTCGTCGGGACTAGCGGGAGCAGGTGATACGCAGTATTTT. Encoded protein: CASSSGLAGAGDTQYF.

This clone was observed a handful of times. The chain carries TRBV28 and TRBJ1-5; 9 bases are a match to TRBD1. Germline CDR1 MDHEN, CDR2 SYDVKM. The junction had 6 bases not matched to a gene; V was cut back by 5 bases and J by 1 base. This CDR3 region has 16 residues. DNA for the CDR3: TGTGCCAGCAGTCTTTCCGGGACAGGGAGCAATCAGCCCCAGCATTTT. Its translation is CASSLSGTGSNQPQHF. The whole variable domain, filled in from reference TRBV28 and TRBJ1-5, reads DVKVTQSSRYLVKRTGEKVFLECVQDMDHENMFWYRQDPGLGLRLIYFSYDVKMKEKGDIPEGYSVSREKKERFSLILESASTNQTSMYLCASSLSGTGSNQPQHFGDGTRLSIL.

The V gene is TRBV2, the J gene TRBJ2-1, with D perhaps TRBD2 (6 bases). Germline CDR1 is SNHLY and CDR2 is FYNNEI. The V and J ends lost 3 bases and 16 bases respectively, with 16 bases between them. The CDR3 length is 12 residues. CDR3 DNA sequence: TGTGCCAGCAGTGAGGGTAGCGGTAGAATCTTCTTC. It is translated as CASSEGSGRIFF.

V is TRBV10-2 and J is TRBJ2-7; TRBD2 agrees at 9 bases. CDR3 length: 13 amino acids. CDR1 and CDR2 from the germline V gene are WSHSY and SAAADI. Trimming removed 10 bases from V and 0 bases from J; junction bases left unmatched: 4. The CDR3 here is CATASGASYEQYF. CDR3 bases: TGCGCCACCGCTAGCGGGGCCTCCTACGAGCAGTACTTC.

This clone was seen a few times. The rearrangement links TRBV14 to TRBJ2-1; the D is unclear. The CDR3 consists of 15 residues. CDR1 is SGHDN and CDR2 is FVKESK in the germline V gene. V shed 4 bases and J shed 0 bases, with 10 bases lying between them. In DNA, the CDR3 is TGTGCCAGCAGCCCTTACTTAACCTCCTACAATGAGCAGTTCTTC. This translates into CASSPYLTSYNEQFF.

This clone was observed a few times. The V and J genes are TRBV2 and TRBJ2-7; 11 bases align to TRBD1. The ends lost 6 bases at V and 1 base at J; junction bases unmatched: 8. Germline V gives CDR1 SNHLY, CDR2 FYNNEI. The CDR3 contains 16 residues. CDR3 in DNA: TGTGCCAGCAGAAAAGGGACAGGGGGAGATTCCTACGAGCAGTACTTC. It encodes CASRKGTGGDSYEQYF.

The chain uses TRBV5-1 and TRBJ2-7, with D possibly matching TRBD2 (5 bases). In germline, CDR1 is SGHRS, CDR2 YFSETQ. The V end lost 3 bases, the J end lost 3 bases, and 16 bases lay between the germline ends. The CDR3 contains 15 residues. The CDR3 sequence: CASSSGIKHLYEQYF. As DNA, the CDR3 is TGCGCCAGCAGCTCCGGGATAAAACACCTCTACGAGCAGTACTTC.

This clone was detected only a few times. A junction boundary mismatches the germline segment, possibly from a read error. The J gene is TRBJ1-3, the V gene TRBV7-9; D call uncertain. Germline V gene sequence: CDR1 SEHNR, CDR2 FQNEAQ (reference sequence). The CDR3 runs 10 residues. CDR3 nucleotide sequence: TGTTCCAGCAGCCCCGGTACCATATATTTT. Protein product: CSSSPGTIYF.

This clone was observed a handful of times. This sequence joins TRBV29-1 and TRBJ2-7, with D unclear. Germline V CDR1 and CDR2: SQVTM, ANQGSEA. CDR3 length: 12 residues. The V end lost 3 bases, the J end lost 5 bases, and 11 bases lay between the germline ends. CDR3 loop: CSVEQANDEQYF. The CDR3 DNA reads as TGCAGCGTTGAGCAGGCTAACGACGAGCAGTACTTC.

This chain links TRBV6-6 with TRBJ1-2; 12 bases are shared with TRBD1. The CDR3 extends over 15 amino acids. V was clipped by 2 bases and J by 8 bases; unmatched bases: 6. CDR1 and CDR2 (germline): MNHNY, SVGAGI (reference sequence). In DNA form, the CDR3 reads TGTGCCAGCAGTTACACGGGACAGGGGGCGGTCGGCTACACCTTC. This translates into CASSYTGQGAVGYTF.

This clone was detected only a few times. The chain recombines TRBV29-1 with TRBJ1-1; the D is unclear. CDR3 size: 11 residues. Germline CDR1 and CDR2: SQVTM and ANQGSEA. With 6 bases removed from V and 8 bases from J, the gap between germline ends came to 13 bases. The CDR3 sequence is CSVLSTSEAFF. As DNA, the CDR3 is TGCAGCGTCTTAAGTACTTCCGAAGCTTTCTTT.

Here the CDR3 reads CASSFGTGRSYEQYF. DNA of the CDR3: TGTGCCAGCAGCTTTGGGACAGGGAGGTCCTACGAGCAGTACTTC. The chain links TRBV5-6 to TRBJ2-7, with 9 bases lining up with TRBD1. The J segment lost 1 base and the V segment lost 2 bases, leaving 4 bases of the junction unmatched. The CDR3 extends over 15 amino acids. Germline CDR1 is SGHDT and CDR2 is YYEEEE.

The chain joins TRBV4-1 to TRBJ2-2, with 9 bases aligning to TRBD1. The length of the CDR3 is 15 residues. From germline, CDR1 is MGHRA and CDR2 YSYEKL. With V trimmed by 4 bases and J by 8 bases, 8 bases remained unmatched. CDR3 protein: CASSPTQGAAGELFF. The CDR3 nucleotides are TGCGCCAGCAGCCCTACACAGGGGGCGGCGGGGGAGCTGTTTTTT.

This clone was detected a few times. The J gene is TRBJ1-3, the V gene TRBV10-3; 8 positions agree with TRBD1. The CDR3 contains 17 residues. J lost 4 bases, V lost 6 bases, and 14 bases had no gene match. Germline lookup yields CDR1 ENHRY and CDR2 SYGVKD. The DNA of the CDR3 is TGTGCCATCAGCGACCCGATCGACAGGGGAGACGGAAACACCATATATTTT. Its translation: CAISDPIDRGDGNTIYF.

The chain employs TRBV4-3 and TRBJ1-3; D is unresolved. Germline V CDR1 and CDR2: LGHNA, YSLEER. V gave up 0 bases and J gave up 0 bases, with 12 bases separating them. The CDR3 runs to 17 residues. The CDR3 DNA reads TGCGCCAGCAGCCAAGAGGCGGTGTTCTACTCTGGAAACACCATATATTTT. It codes for CASSQEAVFYSGNTIYF.

The chain couples TRBV7-2 to TRBJ1-6; no clear D gene. This CDR3 contains 14 residues. Germline V lookup: CDR1 SGHTA, CDR2 FQGNSA. Trimming pared 5 bases from V and 7 bases from J, leaving 12 bases between. The CDR3: CASSPRAGNSPLHF. The CDR3 bases are TGTGCCAGCAGCCCCCGTGCCGGGAATTCACCCCTCCACTTT.

The chain has TRBV7-9 and TRBJ1-2; a weak D match, TRBD1 (6 bases). The CDR3 is 13 residues long. Germline assignment: CDR1 SEHNR and CDR2 FQNEAQ (reference sequence). V dropped 5 bases and J dropped 8 bases, with 15 bases sitting between them. The CDR3 coding sequence is TGTGCCAGCAGCCCTCCGACAGGAGGAGGCTACACCTTC. Its protein product is CASSPPTGGGYTF.

This clone appeared a few times. The chain carries TRBV4-3 and TRBJ2-1; D perhaps matches TRBD2 (5 bases). This CDR3 has 14 amino acids. Trimming took off 5 bases at V and 10 bases at J, with 18 bases between the two ends. The germline V gene encodes CDR1 LGHNA and CDR2 YSLEER. The CDR3 loop reads CASSDPGLPQEQFF. The CDR3 DNA follows: TGCGCCAGCAGCGACCCCGGACTCCCCCAGGAGCAGTTCTTC.

V usage is TRBV27 and J usage is TRBJ1-1; a weak D match, TRBD1 (6 bases). CDR1 is MNHEY and CDR2 is SMNVEV in the germline V gene (reference sequence). The CDR3 sequence is 15 residues long. V dropped 6 bases and J dropped 5 bases, with 19 bases sitting between them. CDR3 in DNA: TGTGCCAGCAGCCCATTTACCAGGGGTTATACTGAAGCTTTCTTT. Translating it yields CASSPFTRGYTEAFF.

The chain links TRBV7-9 to TRBJ1-6, with a possible D match to TRBD1 (6 bases). V lost 0 bases and J 7 bases, leaving 10 bases between the germline ends. The germline V gene encodes CDR1 SEHNR and CDR2 FQNEAQ (reference sequence). This CDR3 contains 15 residues. The CDR3 nucleotides read TGTGCCAGCAGCTTAGCGCGGGGGGCGAATTCACCCCTCCACTTT. This gives the protein CASSLARGANSPLHF.